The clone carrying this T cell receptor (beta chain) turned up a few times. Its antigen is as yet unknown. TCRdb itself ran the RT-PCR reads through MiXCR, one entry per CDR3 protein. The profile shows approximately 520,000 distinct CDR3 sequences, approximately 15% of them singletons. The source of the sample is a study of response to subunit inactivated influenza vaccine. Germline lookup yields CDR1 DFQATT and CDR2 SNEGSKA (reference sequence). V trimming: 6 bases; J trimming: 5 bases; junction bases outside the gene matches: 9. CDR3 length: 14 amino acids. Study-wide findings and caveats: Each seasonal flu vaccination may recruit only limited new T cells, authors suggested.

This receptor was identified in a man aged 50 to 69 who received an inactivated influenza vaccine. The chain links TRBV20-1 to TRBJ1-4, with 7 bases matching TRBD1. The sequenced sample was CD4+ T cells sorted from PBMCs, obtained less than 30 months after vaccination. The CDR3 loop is CSAVDRRNNEKLFF. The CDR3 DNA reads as TGCAGTGCAGTGGACAGGAGAAACAATGAAAAACTGTTTTTT.